This TCR beta chain was obtained from a study of shared clonotypes between healthy human individuals. Study-wide results and limits: Only a few donors were included, so the genetic and exposure-history diversity represented was limited.

CD4+ cells were split into CD45RA+ naive and CD45RA-negative memory subsets. Sequencing used immunoSEQ multiplex PCR; TCRdb keeps in-frame clones, though not all of them. This sample carries roughly 700,000 clones, less than 85% of them seen once, and the ten largest clones take approximately 1.6%. The trim removed 6 bases at V and 12 bases at J, leaving 10 bases unmatched. The CDR3 spans 12 residues. Germline lookup yields CDR1 PRHDT and CDR2 FYEKMQ (reference sequence). As concerns this clone: Antigen unknown.

The receptor was derived from a woman under 40 in good health. The chain recombines TRBV13 with TRBJ1-1, with 7 bases lining up with TRBD1. The sample consisted of memory CD4+ T cells sorted from blood. Indicated subset: CD45RA-negative fraction. CDR3 amino acids: CASSEQGRVPFF. CDR3 coding DNA: TGTGCCAGCAGTGAACAGGGGAGGGTACCTTTCTTT.